A single sample gave rise to the 20 T cell receptor beta chains below, sequenced in a study. MiXCR was run by TCRdb on the 5' RACE reads, yielding one entry per CDR3 protein. The sample shows about 46,000 distinct CDR3 sequences, 25% to 30% of them seen only once. Sequenced material: naive CD4+ T cells sorted from blood. The subset denotes: naive CD4+ T cells, CD4+CD45RA+CD25-. The receptors stem from a female donor with breast cancer.

The DNA for the CDR3 is TGCGCCAGCGGGGCAGGGGCGCGAAAGGATGAAAAACTGTTTTTT. It yields the protein CASGAGARKDEKLFF. This chain joins TRBV5-1 and TRBJ1-4, with a possible D match to TRBD1 (6 bases). This CDR3 region has 15 residues. CDR1 and CDR2 (germline): SGHRS, YFSETQ. The V end was cut by 7 bases, the J end by 6 bases, with 19 bases between. Full variable domain (rest looked up from reference TRBV5-1 and TRBJ1-4): KAGVTQTPRYLIKTRGQQVTLSCSPISGHRSVSWYQQTPGQGLQFLFEYFSETQRNKGNFPGRFSGRQFSNSRSEMNVSTLELGDSALYLCASGAGARKDEKLFFGSGTQLSVL.

As regards this clonotype: One end of the junction varies from germline; a read error may be responsible. J is TRBJ2-2 and V is TRBV4-1; 7 positions agree with TRBD2. The CDR3 has 15 residues. CDR1 is MGHRA and CDR2 is YSYEKL in the germline V gene. CDR3 nucleotides: TGCGCCAGCAGCCAAGGGGGAGGGGATCCCGGGGGGCTGTTTTTT. Translation: CASSQGGGDPGGLFF.

A few counts support this clonotype. The chain uses TRBV7-2 and TRBJ1-4, with D unresolved. The CDR3 runs to 15 residues. V was cut by 2 bases and J by 6 bases, with 13 bases left in between. Germline CDR1 SGHTA, CDR2 FQGNSA. CDR3 amino acids: CASSLRGLDDEKLFF. The CDR3 nucleotides read TGTGCCAGCAGCTTACGAGGGTTGGATGATGAAAAACTGTTTTTT.

This chain connects TRBV4-1 to TRBJ2-5, with 11 positions matching TRBD1. In germline, CDR1 is MGHRA, CDR2 YSYEKL. V lost 3 bases and J lost 4; bases outside the gene matches: 4. The CDR3 loop spans 15 amino acids. CDR3 nucleotide sequence: TGCGCCAGCAGCCAGACCGGGACAGGGGGAGAGACCCAGTACTTC. Amino acids: CASSQTGTGGETQYF.

This clonotype was picked up a small number of times. J is TRBJ2-1 and V is TRBV5-1; TRBD2 agrees at 10 bases. The V gene end was trimmed by 4 bases and the J gene end by 6 bases; junction bases not matched to a gene: 13. Germline V gene sequence: CDR1 SGHRS, CDR2 YFSETQ. The CDR3 loop spans 17 amino acids. This CDR3 is CASSLPRGVAGGNEQFF. CDR3 in DNA: TGCGCCAGCAGCCTCCCTCGAGGGGTAGCGGGAGGCAATGAGCAGTTCTTC.

V is TRBV6-6 and J is TRBJ1-2; 8 positions match TRBD1. Losses at the gene ends were 7 bases for V and 6 bases for J; bases not matched to a gene: 13. The length of the CDR3 is 15 residues. Germline CDR1 reads MNHNY; CDR2 reads SVGAGI (reference sequence). Written as DNA, the CDR3 is TGTGCCAGCACCGACACCTCAGGGGGCGGACATGGCTACACCTTC. Amino acid sequence: CASTDTSGGGHGYTF.

In regard to this clonotype: At one of its ends the junction is not consistent with the germline gene, which may arise from a read error. The rearrangement links TRBV6-5 to TRBJ2-5; 8 positions match TRBD1. The CDR3 totals 14 residues. Germline values: CDR1 MNHEY, CDR2 SVGAGI. The CDR3 DNA is TGTGCCAGCAGCTTAGGGTCAGGGGGCGAGACCCAGCACTTC. It specifies CASSLGSGGETQHF.

This clonotype was seen more than once but under ten times. The chain recombines TRBV6-5 with TRBJ2-6; D uncertain. V gave up 5 bases and J gave up 3 bases, with 8 bases separating them. Germline loops: CDR1 MNHEY, CDR2 SVGAGI. CDR3 length equals 14 residues. The CDR3 DNA is TGTGCCAGCAGTATTAAGGGTGGGGCCAACGTCCTGACTTTC. Protein sequence: CASSIKGGANVLTF.

This sequence joins TRBV5-1 and TRBJ2-7; 7 bases align to TRBD1. Losses at the gene ends were 3 bases for V and 0 bases for J; bases not matched to a gene: 9. Germline CDR1 reads SGHRS; CDR2 reads YFSETQ. The CDR3 runs 16 residues. In DNA, the CDR3 is TGCGCCAGCAGCTGGGAGAACAGGGGCTACTCCTACGAGCAGTACTTC. Translating gives CASSWENRGYSYEQYF.

V gene TRBV10-3 combines with J gene TRBJ1-2; 7 bases agree with TRBD1. Germline CDR1 reads ENHRY; CDR2 reads SYGVKD. CDR3 length equals 14 residues. Unmatched junction bases numbered 9, after V lost 3 bases and J lost 8 bases. The CDR3 sequence: CAISDREGAGGYTF. The CDR3 nucleotides are TGTGCCATCAGTGATCGAGAGGGGGCTGGAGGCTACACCTTC.

Many counts were recorded for this clonotype. V is TRBV20-1 and J is TRBJ1-2, with no clear D. Germline CDR1 DFQATT, CDR2 SNEGSKA (reference sequence). V lost 5 bases and J 8 bases, leaving 12 bases between the germline ends. The CDR3 is made up of 11 amino acids. This CDR3 reads CSAARGLGYTF. The CDR3 DNA is TGCAGTGCTGCCCGAGGGTTGGGCTACACCTTC.

The table lists this clonotype with a few counts. The V gene is TRBV4-2, the J gene TRBJ2-1, with TRBD2 matching 10 bases. CDR3 size: 16 residues. Germline V gives CDR1 LGHNA, CDR2 YNFKEQ. Trimming at V came to 0 bases and at J to 3 bases, leaving 2 bases not matched to a gene. CDR3 coding DNA: TGTGCCAGCAGCCAAGAACTAGCGGGATTCTACAATGAGCAGTTCTTC. Translated: CASSQELAGFYNEQFF.

This clonotype was seen ten or more times. V usage is TRBV20-1 and J usage is TRBJ2-2, with 8 bases fitting TRBD2. The CDR3 is 16 amino acids. V lost 1 base, J lost 1 base, and 5 bases stayed unmatched. Per the germline V gene, CDR1 is DFQATT and CDR2 is SNEGSKA (reference sequence). DNA of the CDR3: TGCAGTGCTAGAGTATCAGCGGGAGTGAACACCGGGGAGCTGTTTTTT. Its translation: CSARVSAGVNTGELFF.

This chain joins TRBV18 and TRBJ1-5; 7 bases line up with TRBD1. Germline trimming cut 4 bases from V and 1 base from J; bases unmatched to any gene: 10. Germline CDR1 and CDR2: KGHSH and LQKENI. The CDR3 has 17 residues. The CDR3 sequence: CASSLRQGAGSNQPQHF. CDR3 coding DNA: TGTGCCAGCTCACTAAGACAGGGAGCGGGCAGCAATCAGCCCCAGCATTTT. The whole variable domain, remainder taken from reference TRBV18 and TRBJ1-5, is NAGVMQNPRHLVRRRGQEARLRCSPMKGHSHVYWYRQLPEEGLKFMVYLQKENIIDESGMPKERFSAEFPKEGPSILRIQQVVRGDSAAYFCASSLRQGAGSNQPQHFGDGTRLSIL.

This sequence joins TRBV12-3 or TRBV12-4 and TRBJ1-2, with D maybe TRBD1 (6 bases). Trimming removed 4 bases from V and 7 bases from J, with 19 bases in between. This CDR3 has 15 residues. CDR3 protein: CASSSRQQGLGGYTF. DNA of the CDR3: TGTGCCAGCAGTTCCCGACAACAGGGATTAGGTGGCTACACCTTC.

In this sample, this clonotype turned up once. The CDR3 loop is CASSERTGTANYGYTF. In DNA, the CDR3 is TGCGCCAGCAGCGAACGAACCGGGACGGCTAACTATGGCTACACCTTC. The chain has TRBV4-1 and TRBJ1-2, with D possibly being TRBD1 (5 bases). From germline, CDR1 is MGHRA and CDR2 YSYEKL. V was trimmed by 5 bases and J by 0 bases, leaving 16 bases between them. This CDR3 contains 16 residues.

The table lists this clonotype with a few counts. The chain couples TRBV6-1 to TRBJ1-2, with D uncertain. CDR1 is MNHNS, CDR2 SASEGT, per germline. The CDR3 contains 13 residues. The V end was cut by 1 base, the J end by 2 bases, with 5 bases between. As DNA, the CDR3 is TGTGCCAGCAGTGAAGTGGGCAACTATGGCTACACCTTC. Translated: CASSEVGNYGYTF.

The rearrangement joins TRBV6-4 to TRBJ2-1; TRBD1 might be the D (9 bases). Looked up from germline, CDR1 is MRHNA and CDR2 is SNTAGT. CDR3 length: 15 amino acids. Trimming took off 3 bases at V and 6 bases at J, with 15 bases between the two ends. The CDR3 DNA is TGTGCCAGCAGTGAGACAGGGGGGACTAGCAATGAGCAGTTCTTC. Amino acid sequence: CASSETGGTSNEQFF.

The rearrangement joins TRBV28 to TRBJ1-6; D gene ambiguous. The CDR3 contains 14 residues. V lost 3 bases and J lost 5, with 8 bases in between. The germline V gene encodes CDR1 MDHEN and CDR2 SYDVKM. This CDR3 reads CASSLRGNNSPLHF. The CDR3, as DNA: TGTGCCAGCAGTTTGCGAGGAAATAATTCACCCCTCCACTTT.

The sample holds a few counts of this clonotype. The chain joins TRBV20-1 to TRBJ2-2; D is perhaps TRBD1 (5 bases). The CDR3 extends over 14 amino acids. Germline assignment: CDR1 DFQATT and CDR2 SNEGSKA (reference sequence). V lost 4 bases, J lost 2 bases, and 11 bases lay in between. CDR3 coding DNA: TGCAGTGCTAAAAGGGGAACAAACACCGGGGAGCTGTTTTTT. As protein: CSAKRGTNTGELFF.